The clone carrying this T cell receptor (beta chain) was seen a few times. Its matching antigen is unknown. These data come from a study of persistence of HIV-infected CD4 T cells. Study as a whole: A median of 8 years of suppressive ART preceded sampling.

Study conclusions and caveats: Proviral oligoclonality tracked with TCR oligoclonality within the same sorted cells. Compared with CD3/CD28-stimulated cells, CMV- and Gag-responding cells showed lower TCRbeta richness.

Overlapping HIV-1 Gag 15-mer peptides at 0.85 to 1 ug per peptide per mL were used. CD40L/CD69 double-negative CD45RO-high memory CD4+ T cells were collected. This was the immunoSEQ version 4 assay in survey mode. The table came from immunoSEQ multiplex PCR; TCRdb's copy has only in-frame clones and leaves some out. The sample lists about 64,000 clones, about 77% seen once, with more than 1.5% in the top ten. V shed 3 bases and J shed 4 bases, with 15 bases lying between them. This CDR3 is built from 15 residues. Germline values: CDR1 MGHRA, CDR2 YSYEKL. This chain uses TRBV4-1 with TRBJ1-2; D remains ambiguous. The starting material was CD4+ T cells sorted from PBMCs after roughly 18-hour stimulation, obtained from a patient who received antiretroviral therapy. The sequence was obtained from an adult man with HIV who was CMV-seropositive. CDR3 DNA sequence: TGCGCCAGCAGCCACCCCGGCCAGCTTGCCTATGGCTACACCTTC. It yields the protein CASSHPGQLAYGYTF.